This T cell receptor beta chain is from a study of shared clonotypes between healthy human individuals. Overall study: A donor's plate count was three for CD4 naive and three for CD4 memory; CD8 naive had two and CD8 memory one.

Over several immunoSEQ plates, each subset's genomic DNA was distributed in even portions. Tens of thousands of T cell genomes, or 200 ng DNA, went into the sorted-subset replicate PCRs. Sequencing was performed with immunoSEQ multiplex PCR; in TCRdb, only in-frame clones are kept and a portion is missing. The sample has around 550,000 clones; roughly 95% are singletons. Naive CD8 populations comprised CD45RO-negative cells positively selected for CCR7, excluding terminally differentiated effector memory CD45RA+ cells. Donors were Caucasian adults residing in Nashville, Tennessee, USA. Input material: naive CD8+ T cells sorted from blood. This sequence originates from a woman in her twenties or thirties in good health.

This chain's CDR3 is CASRRTGSNQPQHF. DNA for the CDR3: TGTGCCAGCAGGAGGACAGGTAGCAATCAGCCCCAGCATTTT. The rearrangement uses TRBV6-1 and TRBJ1-5; 7 bases match TRBD1. CDR1 and CDR2 (germline): MNHNS, SASEGT. The CDR3 is 14 residues long. The V gene end was trimmed by 6 bases and the J gene end by 0 bases; junction bases not matched to a gene: 2.